This T cell receptor (beta chain) originates from a study of graft-versus-host responses after intestinal transplantation. Findings and caveats of the study: Early post-transplant HvG declines showed an association with peak circulating GvH clone levels.

A note on this clone: Its antigen is not identified.

Libraries were prepared by immunoSEQ multiplex PCR; TCRdb keeps only in-frame clonotypes and omits some of them. The top ten clones hold 5.9% of a sample with tens of thousands of clones, about 93% of them seen once. The starting material was PBMCs, obtained 786 days after a first intestinal transplant, on the day of a second. The clonotype comes from a human patient who received an intestinal transplant, so some T cells may come from the graft donor.

The CDR3 reads CAWGLAGGTYEQYF. CDR3 nucleotides: TGTGCCTGGGGACTAGCGGGAGGGACGTACGAGCAGTACTTC. J is TRBJ2-7 and V is TRBV30; 15 bases fit TRBD2. V trimming: 5 bases; J trimming: 4 bases; junction bases outside the gene matches: 3. The germline V gene has CDR1 GTSNPN and CDR2 SVGIG (reference sequence). The length of the CDR3 is 14 residues.